This T cell receptor beta chain was retrieved from a study of cytomegalovirus exposure and HLA in healthy donors. Study-level results: Evidence from a later analysis indicated that most CMV-associated TCR beta chains looked HLA-restricted.

CDR1 SGHRS and CDR2 YFSETQ come from the germline V gene. Trimming took 1 base from V and 9 from J, leaving 11 bases between them. The CDR3 length is 13 residues. This PCR relied on a set of 60 Vbeta primers and 13 Jbeta primers. The protocol was immunoSEQ multiplex PCR, while the TCRdb copy is restricted to in-frame clones and leaves out a portion. Of around 110,000 clones in the sample, around 76% were seen once. This clone occurred once. Its target is unknown. Healthy bone marrow donors made up the cohort. This TCR came from a woman in her 50s in good health and CMV-seropositive. Material for sequencing was PBMCs. The chain links TRBV5-1 to TRBJ2-1; D unresolved. CDR3 DNA: TGCGCCAGCAGCTTGAGCAGCCCGGGTGAGCAGTTCTTC. Protein: CASSLSSPGEQFF.